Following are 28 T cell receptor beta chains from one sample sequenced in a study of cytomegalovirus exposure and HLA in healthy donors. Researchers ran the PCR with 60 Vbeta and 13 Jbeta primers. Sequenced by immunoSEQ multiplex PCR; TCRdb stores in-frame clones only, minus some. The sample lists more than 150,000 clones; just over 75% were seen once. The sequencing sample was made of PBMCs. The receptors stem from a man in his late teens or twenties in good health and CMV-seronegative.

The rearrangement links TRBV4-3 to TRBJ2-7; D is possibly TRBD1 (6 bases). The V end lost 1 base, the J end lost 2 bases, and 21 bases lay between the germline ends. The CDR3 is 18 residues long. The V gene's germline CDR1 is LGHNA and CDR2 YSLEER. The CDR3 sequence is CASSQGLGPTGSTYEQYF. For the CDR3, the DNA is TGCGCCAGCAGCCAAGGCTTAGGTCCCACAGGGTCAACCTACGAGCAGTACTTC.

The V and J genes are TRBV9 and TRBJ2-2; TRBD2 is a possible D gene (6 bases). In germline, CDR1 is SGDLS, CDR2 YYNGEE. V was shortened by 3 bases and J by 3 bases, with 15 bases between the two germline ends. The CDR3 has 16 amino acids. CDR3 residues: CASSGRDSIYTGELFF. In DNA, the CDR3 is TGTGCCAGCAGCGGCCGGGACTCCATTTACACCGGGGAGCTGTTTTTT.

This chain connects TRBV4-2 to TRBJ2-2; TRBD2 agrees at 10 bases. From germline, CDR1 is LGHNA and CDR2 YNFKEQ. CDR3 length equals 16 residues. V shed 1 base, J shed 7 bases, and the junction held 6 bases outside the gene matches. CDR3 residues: CASSQAALAGSGELFF. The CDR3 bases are TGTGCCAGCAGCCAAGCGGCACTAGCGGGAAGCGGGGAGCTGTTTTTT.

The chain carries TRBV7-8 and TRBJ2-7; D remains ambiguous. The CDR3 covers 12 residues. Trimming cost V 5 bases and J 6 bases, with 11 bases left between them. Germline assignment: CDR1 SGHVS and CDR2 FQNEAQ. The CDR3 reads CASSPKPTEQYF. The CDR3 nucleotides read TGTGCCAGCAGCCCCAAGCCCACCGAGCAGTACTTC.

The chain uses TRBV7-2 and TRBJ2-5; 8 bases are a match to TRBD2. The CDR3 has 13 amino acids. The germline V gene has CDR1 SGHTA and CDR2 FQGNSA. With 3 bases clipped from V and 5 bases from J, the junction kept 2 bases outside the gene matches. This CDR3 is CASSFAGGETQYF. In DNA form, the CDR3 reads TGTGCCAGCAGCTTTGCGGGAGGTGAGACCCAGTACTTC.

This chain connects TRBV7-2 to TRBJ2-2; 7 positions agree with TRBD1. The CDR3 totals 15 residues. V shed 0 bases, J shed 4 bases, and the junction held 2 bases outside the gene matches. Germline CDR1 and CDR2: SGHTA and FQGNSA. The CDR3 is CASSLAGQFTGELFF. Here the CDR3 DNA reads TGTGCCAGCAGCTTAGCGGGACAGTTCACCGGGGAGCTGTTTTTT.

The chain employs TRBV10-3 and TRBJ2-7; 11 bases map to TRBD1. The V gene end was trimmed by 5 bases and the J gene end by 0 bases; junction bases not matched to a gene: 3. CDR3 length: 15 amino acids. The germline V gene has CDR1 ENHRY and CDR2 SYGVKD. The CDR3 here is CAISSGTGGSYEQYF. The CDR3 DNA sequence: TGTGCCATCAGTTCCGGGACAGGGGGCTCCTACGAGCAGTACTTC.

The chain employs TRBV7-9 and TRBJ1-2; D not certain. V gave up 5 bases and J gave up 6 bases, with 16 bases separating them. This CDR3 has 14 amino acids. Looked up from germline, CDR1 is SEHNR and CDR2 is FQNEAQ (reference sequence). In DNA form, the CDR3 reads TGTGCCAGCAGCCACCCCGGAGAACCTAATGGCTACACCTTC. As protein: CASSHPGEPNGYTF.

The DNA for the CDR3 is TGCAGCGTGAAACGAGGGATCTACGAGCAGTACTTC. It specifies CSVKRGIYEQYF. The chain has TRBV29-1 and TRBJ2-5; possibly TRBD2 for D (5 bases). TRBJ2-7 explains the end of the DNA better; the J call may be wrong. The germline V gene encodes CDR1 SQVTM and CDR2 ANQGSEA. The length of the CDR3 is 12 residues.

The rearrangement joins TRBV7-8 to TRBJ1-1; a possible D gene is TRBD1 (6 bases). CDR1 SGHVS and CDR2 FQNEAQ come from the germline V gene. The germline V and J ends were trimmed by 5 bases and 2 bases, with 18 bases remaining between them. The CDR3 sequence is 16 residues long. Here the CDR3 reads CASSKLQGNYNTEAFF. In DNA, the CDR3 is TGTGCCAGCAGCAAACTACAGGGTAATTATAACACTGAAGCTTTCTTT.

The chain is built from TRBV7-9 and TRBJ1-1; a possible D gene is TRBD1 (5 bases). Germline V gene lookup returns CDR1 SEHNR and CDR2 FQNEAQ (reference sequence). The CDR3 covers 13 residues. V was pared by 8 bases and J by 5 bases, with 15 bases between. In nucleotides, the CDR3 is TGTGCCAGCGACCCAGGGCCTAGGACTGAAGCTTTCTTT. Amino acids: CASDPGPRTEAFF. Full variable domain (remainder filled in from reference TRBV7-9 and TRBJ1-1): DTGVSQNPRHKITKRGQNVTFRCDPISEHNRLYWYRQTLGQGPEFLTYFQNEAQLEKSRLLSDRFSAERPKGSFSTLEIQRTEQGDSAMYLCASDPGPRTEAFFGQGTRLTVV.

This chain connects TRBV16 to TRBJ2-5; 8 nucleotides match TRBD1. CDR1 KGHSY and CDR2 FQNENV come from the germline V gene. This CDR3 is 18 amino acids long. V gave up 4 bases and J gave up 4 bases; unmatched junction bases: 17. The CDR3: CASSRGGPARGTGETQYF. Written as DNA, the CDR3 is TGTGCCAGCAGCCGAGGGGGGCCTGCGAGGGGGACAGGAGAGACCCAGTACTTC.

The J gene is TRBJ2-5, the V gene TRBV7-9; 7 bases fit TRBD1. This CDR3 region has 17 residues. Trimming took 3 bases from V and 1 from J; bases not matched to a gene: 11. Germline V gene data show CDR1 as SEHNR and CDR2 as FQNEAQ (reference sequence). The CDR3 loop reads CASSFSPDWTGQETQYF. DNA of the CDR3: TGTGCCAGCAGCTTCTCCCCAGACTGGACAGGCCAAGAGACCCAGTACTTC.

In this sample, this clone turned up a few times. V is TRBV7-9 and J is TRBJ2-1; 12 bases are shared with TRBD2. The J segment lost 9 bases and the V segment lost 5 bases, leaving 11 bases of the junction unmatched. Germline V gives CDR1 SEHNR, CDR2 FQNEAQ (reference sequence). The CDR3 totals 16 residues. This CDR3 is CASSTSSGRALGEQFF. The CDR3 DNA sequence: TGTGCCAGCAGCACTTCTAGCGGGAGGGCCCTTGGTGAGCAGTTCTTC.

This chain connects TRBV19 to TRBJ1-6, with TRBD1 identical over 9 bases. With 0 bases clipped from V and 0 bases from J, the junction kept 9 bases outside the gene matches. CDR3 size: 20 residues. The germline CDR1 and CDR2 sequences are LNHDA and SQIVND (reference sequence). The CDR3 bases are TGTGCCAGTAGTATAGATTACAGGGACAGGGCTTTCTCCTATAATTCACCCCTCCACTTT. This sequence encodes CASSIDYRDRAFSYNSPLHF.

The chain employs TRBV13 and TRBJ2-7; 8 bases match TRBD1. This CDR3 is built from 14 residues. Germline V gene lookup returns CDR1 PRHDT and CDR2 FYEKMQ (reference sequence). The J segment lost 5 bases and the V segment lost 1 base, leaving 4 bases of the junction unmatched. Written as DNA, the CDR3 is TGTGCCAGCAGCTTAGTCCAGGGGGCCAACGAGCAGTACTTC. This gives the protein CASSLVQGANEQYF.

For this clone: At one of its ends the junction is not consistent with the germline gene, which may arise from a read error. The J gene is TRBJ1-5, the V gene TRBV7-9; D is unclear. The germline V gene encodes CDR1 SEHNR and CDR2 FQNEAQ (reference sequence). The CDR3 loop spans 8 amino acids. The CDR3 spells CASSSTEF. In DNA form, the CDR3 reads TGTGCCAGCAGCTCCACAGAATTT.

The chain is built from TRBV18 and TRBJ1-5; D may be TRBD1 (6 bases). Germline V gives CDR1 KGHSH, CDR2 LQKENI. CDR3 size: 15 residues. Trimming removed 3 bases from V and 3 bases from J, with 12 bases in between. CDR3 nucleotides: TGTGCCAGCTCACCGAAAACAGGGTTCAATCAGCCCCAGCATTTT. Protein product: CASSPKTGFNQPQHF.

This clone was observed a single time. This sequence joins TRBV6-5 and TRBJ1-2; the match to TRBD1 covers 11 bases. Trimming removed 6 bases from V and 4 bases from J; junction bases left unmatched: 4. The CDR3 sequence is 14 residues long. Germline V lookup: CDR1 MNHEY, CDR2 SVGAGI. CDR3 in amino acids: CASSPGQGGYGYTF. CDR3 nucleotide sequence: TGTGCCAGCAGCCCGGGACAGGGGGGCTATGGCTACACCTTC.

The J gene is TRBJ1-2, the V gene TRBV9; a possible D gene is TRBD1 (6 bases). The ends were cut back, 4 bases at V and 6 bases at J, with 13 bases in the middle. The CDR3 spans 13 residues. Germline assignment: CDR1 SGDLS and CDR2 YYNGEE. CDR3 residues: CASSLLDRHGYTF. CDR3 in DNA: TGTGCCAGCAGCTTACTCGACAGGCATGGCTACACCTTC.

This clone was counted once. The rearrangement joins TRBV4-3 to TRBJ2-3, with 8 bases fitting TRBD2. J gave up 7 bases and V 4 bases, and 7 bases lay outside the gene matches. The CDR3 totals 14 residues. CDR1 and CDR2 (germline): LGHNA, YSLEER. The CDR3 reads CASSLSGSPNTQYF. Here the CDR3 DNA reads TGCGCCAGCAGCCTGAGCGGGAGTCCGAATACGCAGTATTTT.

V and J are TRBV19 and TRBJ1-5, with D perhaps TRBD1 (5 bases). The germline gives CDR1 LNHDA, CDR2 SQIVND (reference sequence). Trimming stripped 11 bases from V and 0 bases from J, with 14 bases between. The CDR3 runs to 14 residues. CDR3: CASSGLHSNQPQHF. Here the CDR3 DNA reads TGTGCCTCCTCGGGACTTCATAGCAATCAGCCCCAGCATTTT.

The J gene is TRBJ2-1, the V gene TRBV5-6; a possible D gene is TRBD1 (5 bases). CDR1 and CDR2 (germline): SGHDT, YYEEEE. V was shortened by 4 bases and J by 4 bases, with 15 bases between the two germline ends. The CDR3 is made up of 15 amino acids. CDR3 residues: CASSNYRGRYNEQFF. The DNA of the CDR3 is TGTGCCAGCAGCAACTATAGGGGCCGATACAATGAGCAGTTCTTC.

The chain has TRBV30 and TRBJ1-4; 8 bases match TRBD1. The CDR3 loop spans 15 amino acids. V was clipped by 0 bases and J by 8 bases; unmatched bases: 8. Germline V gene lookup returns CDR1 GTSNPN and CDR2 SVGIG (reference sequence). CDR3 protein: CAWSVNQGAYEKLFF. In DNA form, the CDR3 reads TGTGCCTGGAGTGTCAACCAGGGGGCCTACGAAAAACTGTTTTTT.

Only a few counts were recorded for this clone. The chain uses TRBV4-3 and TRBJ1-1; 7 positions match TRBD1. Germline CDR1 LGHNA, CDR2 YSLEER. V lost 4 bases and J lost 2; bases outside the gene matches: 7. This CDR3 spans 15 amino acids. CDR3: CASSRGTADNTEAFF. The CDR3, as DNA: TGCGCCAGCAGCCGAGGGACAGCTGATAACACTGAAGCTTTCTTT.

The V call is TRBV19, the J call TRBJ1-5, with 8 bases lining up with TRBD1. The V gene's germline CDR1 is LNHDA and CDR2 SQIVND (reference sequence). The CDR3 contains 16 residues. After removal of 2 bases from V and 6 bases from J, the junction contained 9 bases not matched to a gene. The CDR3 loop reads CASSIRAGGLGQPQHF. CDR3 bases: TGTGCCAGTAGTATACGGGCAGGGGGCTTGGGTCAGCCCCAGCATTTT.

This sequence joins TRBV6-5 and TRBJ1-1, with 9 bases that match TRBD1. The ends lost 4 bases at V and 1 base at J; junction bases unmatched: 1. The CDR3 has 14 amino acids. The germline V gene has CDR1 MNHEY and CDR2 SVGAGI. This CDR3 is CASSWGQGNTEAFF. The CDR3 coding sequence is TGTGCCAGCAGTTGGGGACAGGGGAACACTGAAGCTTTCTTT.

The CDR3 nucleotides read TGTGCCAGCTCGGTCTCGTCGGGTAGGCAGGAGGGAGAGACCCAGTACTTC. Translating it yields CASSVSSGRQEGETQYF. The chain joins TRBV27 to TRBJ2-5; tentatively, D is TRBD2 (6 bases). The CDR3 is 17 amino acids. CDR1 is MNHEY, CDR2 SMNVEV, per germline (reference sequence). Trimming took off 8 bases at V and 4 bases at J, with 26 bases between the two ends.